This T cell receptor beta chain originates from a study of blood T cell repertoires in COVID-19. The overall study: Some COVID-19 samples were acute and others convalescent; all came from the United States, Italy and Spain. PBMCs, B-cell-depleted T cells, or T cells were the source of the cDNA or gDNA that made up the material.

As processed by the authors: From reference gene primer amplification, estimates of nucleated cell counts were derived. Profiled with immunoSEQ multiplex PCR; TCRdb holds only in-frame clones, not every one. Clone size and V and J calls were adopted from that table, with D and trimming inferred from the DNA. This table holds fewer than 450,000 clones, roughly 86% found once. CDR1 MNHEY and CDR2 SVGAGI come from the germline V gene. V lost 6 bases and J 0 bases, leaving 12 bases between the germline ends. The CDR3 runs 14 residues. Patients at the Seattle site were enrolled during active infection and followed longitudinally.

This rearrangement joins TRBV6-5 to TRBJ2-7; tentative D call: TRBD1 (5 bases). What was sequenced was peripheral blood. This receptor was obtained from an older woman with COVID-19, enrolled during active disease. The CDR3 protein is CASSLRQTSYEQYF. The DNA for the CDR3 is TGTGCCAGCAGCTTAAGACAGACCTCCTACGAGCAGTACTTC.